The source of this TCR beta chain is a study of blood T cell repertoires in COVID-19 (dated by TCRdb to 2020 to 2021). Context from the whole study: Samples covering the acute and convalescent phases of COVID-19 were provided by collaborators in the United States, Italy and Spain. The repertoires were released in a freely available public database meant as a resource for research on the immune response to SARS-CoV-2. Subjects who had been exposed to COVID-19, were actively infected with it, or had recovered from it provided the deeply sampled blood TCRbeta repertoires that made up the dataset. Where HLA class I and class II types were available, the types were taken from metadata supplied by the sample provider, not from assay-based typing. The samples were drawn from two sources: the first 160 participants of the ongoing ImmuneRACE study, and fewer than 1,500 subjects contributed by 6 global collaborators. A de-identified subject ID, COVID-19 status, age in years and sex were almost always included in the sample metadata. The prospective study material was composed of cDNA or gDNA derived from T cells, B-cell-depleted T cells, or PBMCs. Findings and caveats that apply to the study as a whole: How much clinical and demographic metadata was included differed by source and by participant, and the metadata was provided uncurated.

From a lookup of the germline V gene, CDR1 and CDR2 are MNHEY and SVGAGI. V is reduced by 8 bases and J by 3 bases, leaving a spacing of 14 bases between them. Including the terminal cysteine and phenylalanine, the CDR3 comprises 14 residues. The sequence is cut down to CDR3 DNA, 42 bases in frame from base 1. Collaborating institutions collected whole blood in K2EDTA tubes following their own protocols. Collaborator samples were shipped for TCRbeta analysis as frozen whole blood, isolated PBMCs, or DNA extracted from either sample type. The immunoSEQ Assay, a bias-controlled multiplex PCR, was used to amplify TCRbeta CDR3 regions from genomic DNA. The authors processed their data as follows. The number of nucleated cells in each sample was estimated by amplification of reference gene primers within the assay. To quantify the absolute abundance of each unique TCRbeta CDR3 rearrangement, sequence reads were collapsed and filtered. For each sample, productive Simpson clonality was calculated by taking the square root of Simpson's diversity index across productive rearrangements. In its TCRdb copy, this immuneACCESS table keeps in-frame sequences only and misses some clones. Where compared with another copy, unresolved V genes explain less than half of these, and the others have no known cause. V and J calls and clone size come straight from that table; D and trimming were deduced from the DNA. In this sample the table shows about 100,000 clones, around four fifths of which occur a single time. The top ten clones comprise around 4.5% of the sample.

Worth noting for this clone: The antigen this receptor binds is unknown. Base qualities are not provided; no much larger clone lies one nucleotide away.

The clonotype originates from a man between 65 and 85 years old with acute or convalescent COVID-19. Sequencing used peripheral blood. The V and J genes are TRBV6-5 and TRBJ1-5; the D gene is not confidently resolved. The CDR3 protein sequence reads: CASRAGTLNQPQHF. In nucleotide form, the sequence is TGTGCCAGCCGGGCGGGCACCCTCAATCAGCCCCAGCATTTT.